Below are 11 T cell receptor beta chains sequenced from a single sample in a study of Graves' ophthalmopathy and Graves' hyperthyroidism (dated by TCRdb to between 2017 and 2018). The reads were generated on an Illumina HiSeq 2000. For repertoire sequencing, the TCR beta CDR3 regions were amplified from RNA transcripts. A first-round RT-PCR used HTBI primers with the Qiagen OneStep RT-PCR kit, followed by a second-round multiplex PCR, size selection and purification. TCRdb passed the public sequencing reads through fastp at Q25 and MiXCR, retaining productive beta sequences. Here each entry gathers all rows of one CDR3 protein and keeps the most common genes and DNA. The sample table lists 150,000 to 200,000 distinct CDR3 sequences, around two fifths of them with a count of one. 7.5% to 10% of the sample lies in the top ten. Sample: peripheral blood. Source of these receptors: a man aged 25 to 40 with Graves' ophthalmopathy. Donor details come from another sample of the same person, matched by shared clones.

This clonotype was seen many times. The V call is TRBV5-1, the J call TRBJ2-5, with TRBD1 matching over 8 bases. This CDR3 is 15 amino acids long. V gave up 0 bases and J gave up 6 bases; unmatched junction bases: 7. In germline, CDR1 is SGHRS, CDR2 YFSETQ. In nucleotides, the CDR3 is TGCGCCAGCAGCTTGGATGACAGGGGCGCGAAGACCCAGTACTTC. Translating gives CASSLDDRGAKTQYF.

V gene TRBV4-1 combines with J gene TRBJ2-2; 8 nucleotides agree with TRBD2. V lost 4 bases, J lost 2 bases, and 3 bases stayed unmatched. There are 15 residues in the CDR3. CDR1 and CDR2 (germline): MGHRA, YSYEKL. CDR3 protein: CASSPSGRNTGELFF. DNA of the CDR3: TGCGCCAGCAGCCCCAGCGGGAGAAACACCGGGGAGCTGTTTTTT.

This rearrangement joins TRBV28 to TRBJ1-5; 9 bases map to TRBD1. V lost 5 bases to trimming and J lost 6 bases; unmatched junction nucleotides: 8. CDR1 is MDHEN, CDR2 SYDVKM, per germline. There are 15 residues in the CDR3. The CDR3 loop is CASSPQGARSQPQHF. CDR3 bases: TGTGCCAGCAGTCCACAGGGGGCGCGGAGTCAGCCCCAGCATTTT.

This clonotype was found many times. V gene TRBV6-6 combines with J gene TRBJ2-5; 8 bases are shared with TRBD2. Trimming cost V 10 bases and J 7 bases; bases outside gene matches: 14. CDR1 and CDR2 from the germline V gene are MNHNY and SVGAGI (reference sequence). The CDR3 runs 14 residues. In DNA form, the CDR3 reads TGTGCCACACTCAGGGAAGCGGGAGAGGGGACCCAGTACTTC. This sequence encodes CATLREAGEGTQYF.

This clonotype rates as medium-sized. This rearrangement joins TRBV12-3 or TRBV12-4 to TRBJ1-5, with D unresolved. The CDR3 consists of 15 residues. Trimming took 6 bases from V and 1 from J, leaving 13 bases between them. The CDR3 protein is CASSPGSLSNQPQHF. Written as DNA, the CDR3 is TGTGCCAGCAGCCCTGGCAGTCTGAGCAATCAGCCCCAGCATTTT.

There are many counts of this clonotype. The V and J genes are TRBV10-3 and TRBJ2-7, with 8 positions matching TRBD1. This CDR3 region has 13 residues. The V and J ends lost 0 bases and 9 bases, in that order; junction bases with no gene match: 4. CDR1 and CDR2 from the germline V gene are ENHRY and SYGVKD. Here the CDR3 reads CAISESSDRGQYF. The DNA for the CDR3 is TGTGCCATCAGTGAGTCGTCTGACAGGGGGCAGTACTTC.

This clonotype was found many times. V is TRBV27 and J is TRBJ1-1; no definite D call. Germline CDR1 MNHEY, CDR2 SMNVEV (reference sequence). The CDR3 sequence is 12 residues long. Trimming stripped 5 bases from V and 6 bases from J, with 10 bases between. The CDR3 DNA reads TGTGCCAGCAGTGAAAATGGGGCTGAAGCTTTCTTT. It yields the protein CASSENGAEAFF.

In its sample, this clonotype was seen many times. The rearrangement links TRBV27 to TRBJ1-5; maybe TRBD1 (5 bases). Germline loops: CDR1 MNHEY, CDR2 SMNVEV (reference sequence). V was clipped by 2 bases and J by 6 bases, with 8 bases between them. This CDR3 has 13 residues. The CDR3 sequence is CASSLGAGQPQHF. The DNA for the CDR3 is TGTGCCAGCAGTTTAGGGGCGGGTCAGCCCCAGCATTTT.

V gene TRBV6-1 combines with J gene TRBJ2-7, with a tentative D call TRBD2 (6 bases). V was pared by 5 bases and J by 0 bases, with 11 bases between. Germline CDR1 and CDR2: MNHNS and SASEGT. The CDR3 covers 14 residues. CDR3 nucleotide sequence: TGTGCCAGCAGTACGGGGGATGGCTCCTACGAGCAGTACTTC. It translates to CASSTGDGSYEQYF.

There are many counts of this clonotype. This sequence joins TRBV19 and TRBJ1-5; D might be TRBD1 (5 bases). CDR1 and CDR2 from the germline V gene are LNHDA and SQIVND (reference sequence). There are 13 residues in the CDR3. V dropped 9 bases and J dropped 2 bases, with 11 bases sitting between them. CDR3 region: CASRDFRNQPQHF. The CDR3 nucleotides read TGTGCCAGCAGGGACTTTCGCAATCAGCCCCAGCATTTT.

This clonotype was seen repeatedly, ten times or more. The V call is TRBV2, the J call TRBJ1-3, with D possibly matching TRBD1 (6 bases). CDR1 and CDR2 from the germline V gene are SNHLY and FYNNEI. CDR3 size: 15 residues. V lost 7 bases, J lost 1 base, and 14 bases lay in between. Here the CDR3 DNA reads TGTGCCAGCAATCTCCAGGGGCCTTCTGGAAACACCATATATTTT. Residues: CASNLQGPSGNTIYF.